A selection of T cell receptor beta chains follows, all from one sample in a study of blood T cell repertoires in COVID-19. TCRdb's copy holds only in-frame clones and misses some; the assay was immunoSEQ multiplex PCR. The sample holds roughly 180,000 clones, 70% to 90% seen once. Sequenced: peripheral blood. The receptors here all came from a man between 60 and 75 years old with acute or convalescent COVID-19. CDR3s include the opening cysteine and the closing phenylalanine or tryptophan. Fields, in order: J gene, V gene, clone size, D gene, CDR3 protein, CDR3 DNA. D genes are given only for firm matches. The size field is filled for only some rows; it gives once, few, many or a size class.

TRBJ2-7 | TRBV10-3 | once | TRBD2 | CAISEGGRASEQYF | TGTGCCATCAGTGAAGGCGGGAGGGCCTCCGAGCAGTACTTC
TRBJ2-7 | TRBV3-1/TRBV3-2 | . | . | CASSQDAAELSYEQYF | TGTGCCAGCAGCCAAGATGCGGCGGAGCTGTCCTACGAGCAGTACTTC
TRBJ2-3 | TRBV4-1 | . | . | CASSHPTGSDTQYF | TGCGCCAGCAGCCATCCAACAGGGTCAGATACGCAGTATTTT
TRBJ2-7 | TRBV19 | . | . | CASSFAGPVYEQYF | TGTGCCAGTAGTTTCGCGGGTCCTGTCTACGAGCAGTACTTC
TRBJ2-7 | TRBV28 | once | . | CASRTTGRSSYEQYF | TGTGCCAGCAGGACGACGGGGAGAAGCTCCTACGAGCAGTACTTC
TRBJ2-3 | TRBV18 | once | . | CASSPGPSGTDTQYF | TGTGCCAGCTCGCCCGGGCCTAGCGGCACAGATACGCAGTATTTT
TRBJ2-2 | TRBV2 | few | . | CASSEAGGTSVLPNTGELFF | TGTGCCAGCAGTGAAGCAGGGGGAACTAGCGTTCTGCCGAACACCGGGGAGCTGTTTTTT
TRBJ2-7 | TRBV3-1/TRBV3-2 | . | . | CASSQVGSLGYEQYF | TGTGCCAGCAGCCAAGTAGGTAGCCTCGGCTACGAGCAGTACTTC
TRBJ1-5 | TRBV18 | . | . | CASTTYGGREPQHF | TGTGCCAGCACAACATACGGGGGGAGGGAGCCCCAGCATTTT
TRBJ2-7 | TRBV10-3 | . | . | CAISEEVGVEQYF | TGTGCCATCAGTGAGGAAGTAGGGGTCGAGCAGTACTTC
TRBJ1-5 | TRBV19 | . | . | CASSIGSRAQPQHF | TGTGCCAGTAGTATAGGGAGCAGGGCTCAGCCCCAGCATTTT
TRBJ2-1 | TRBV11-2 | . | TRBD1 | CASSLTGGSYNEQFF | TGTGCCAGCAGCTTGACAGGGGGCTCCTACAATGAGCAGTTCTTC
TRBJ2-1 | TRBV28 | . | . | CASSPVEQSYNEQFF | TGTGCCAGCAGTCCCGTGGAGCAGTCCTACAATGAGCAGTTCTTC